The next 27 T cell receptor beta chains were all read from a single sample in a study of vaccination effects on CD4 cells after COVID-19. The method was immunoSEQ multiplex PCR; TCRdb's version includes in-frame clones alone and lacks a portion of them. This table has about 66,000 clones, under 80% appearing once. No antigen has been assigned to these receptors. At the end of about ten days of culture, CD4+ T cells were isolated. Here the sequenced sample was CD4+ T cells from PBMCs cultured without peptide, taken before COVID-19 vaccination. These receptors originate from a human donor who had a prior SARS-CoV-2 infection.

The chain has TRBV9 and TRBJ2-2, with unresolved D. The germline V gene encodes CDR1 SGDLS and CDR2 YYNGEE. This CDR3 has 16 residues. The ends were cut back, 4 bases at V and 0 bases at J, with 13 bases in the middle. CDR3: CASSPRSQSNTGELFF. CDR3 nucleotides: TGTGCCAGCAGCCCCCGTTCCCAGTCGAACACCGGGGAGCTGTTTTTT.

The genes are TRBV2 and TRBJ1-2, with D possibly matching TRBD1 (6 bases). CDR3 length: 16 residues. V was pared by 2 bases and J by 8 bases, with 21 bases between. Germline assignment: CDR1 SNHLY and CDR2 FYNNEI. The CDR3 nucleotides are TGTGCCAGCAGTGAACGGAGACAGGCAACCGCCGACGGCTACACCTTC. Protein product: CASSERRQATADGYTF.

The chain is built from TRBV20-1 and TRBJ1-5; weak D call: TRBD1 (6 bases). The CDR3 runs to 11 residues. Germline V gene lookup returns CDR1 DFQATT and CDR2 SNEGSKA (reference sequence). V was trimmed by 5 bases and J by 10 bases, leaving 12 bases between them. CDR3 coding DNA: TGCAGTGCTGATGAGGGGGGACCCCAGCATTTT. Translated: CSADEGGPQHF.

V gene TRBV29-1 combines with J gene TRBJ2-3, with 8 bases that match TRBD1. Looked up from germline, CDR1 is SQVTM and CDR2 is ANQGSEA. The CDR3 contains 13 residues. V was clipped by 6 bases and J by 2 bases; unmatched bases: 4. CDR3 protein: CSVGQAPTDTQYF. The CDR3 DNA follows: TGCAGCGTGGGACAGGCCCCCACAGATACGCAGTATTTT.

V gene TRBV2 combines with J gene TRBJ2-1; D may correspond to TRBD1 or TRBD2 (5 bases each). The V gene lost 4 bases and the J gene lost 0 bases, with 10 bases spanning the gap. CDR3 length: 15 residues. Germline V gives CDR1 SNHLY, CDR2 FYNNEI. CDR3 amino acids: CASSGGGSSYNEQFF. The CDR3 DNA reads as TGTGCCAGCAGTGGTGGGGGAAGCTCCTACAATGAGCAGTTCTTC.

The genes are TRBV6-5 and TRBJ2-1, with D perhaps TRBD1 (6 bases). The germline V gene has CDR1 MNHEY and CDR2 SVGAGI. Trimming pared 0 bases from V and 7 bases from J, leaving 16 bases between. CDR3 length equals 16 residues. This chain's CDR3 is CASSYSFRGIRNEQFF. DNA of the CDR3: TGTGCCAGCAGTTACTCGTTCAGGGGAATTCGGAATGAGCAGTTCTTC.

This sequence joins TRBV7-2 and TRBJ1-1, with 8 nucleotides matching TRBD1. CDR1 is SGHTA, CDR2 FQGNSA, per germline. The trim removed 6 bases at V and 6 bases at J, leaving 21 bases unmatched. The CDR3 loop spans 18 amino acids. The CDR3 is CASSPTSFGQGLHPEAFF. The CDR3 DNA follows: TGTGCCAGCAGTCCGACCTCCTTCGGACAGGGCCTTCACCCTGAAGCTTTCTTT.

This chain uses TRBV5-4 with TRBJ1-1; D is uncertain. The germline CDR1 and CDR2 sequences are SGHNT and YYREEE (reference sequence). Trimming pared 0 bases from V and 4 bases from J, leaving 7 bases between. The length of the CDR3 is 13 residues. DNA of the CDR3: TGTGCCAGCAGCTTGGAGGTGGGCACTGAAGCTTTCTTT. Translating it yields CASSLEVGTEAFF.

This chain links TRBV24-1 with TRBJ2-7, with no clear D. Germline assignment: CDR1 KGHDR and CDR2 SFDVKD. The CDR3 spans 13 residues. The V and J ends lost 5 bases and 0 bases respectively, with 7 bases between them. The DNA for the CDR3 is TGTGCCACCAGTGCCTGGAGCTCCTACGAGCAGTACTTC. Amino acid sequence: CATSAWSSYEQYF.

This clone was counted a single time. The rearrangement links TRBV19 to TRBJ2-3; D might be TRBD1 or TRBD2, each matching 6 bases. In germline, CDR1 is LNHDA, CDR2 SQIVND (reference sequence). Trimming cost V 0 bases and J 0 bases, with 16 bases left between them. The CDR3 contains 18 residues. Here the CDR3 reads CASSIDGLRGASTDTQYF. CDR3 nucleotide sequence: TGTGCCAGTAGTATAGACGGTCTTAGGGGGGCAAGCACAGATACGCAGTATTTT.

The V and J genes are TRBV3-1 (or the pseudogene TRBV3-2) and TRBJ1-2; D is unclear. V dropped 4 bases and J dropped 4 bases, with 10 bases sitting between them. The V gene's germline CDR1 is LGHDT and CDR2 YNNKEL (reference sequence). This CDR3 has 13 amino acids. This CDR3 reads CASSPTASYGYTF. CDR3 nucleotides: TGTGCCAGCAGCCCTACAGCCTCCTATGGCTACACCTTC.

The rearrangement links TRBV5-6 to TRBJ1-4; D is unresolved. The CDR3 spans 14 residues. Looked up from germline, CDR1 is SGHDT and CDR2 is YYEEEE. The germline V and J ends were trimmed by 0 bases and 0 bases, with 3 bases remaining between them. DNA for the CDR3: TGTGCCAGCAGCTTGGCATCAACTAATGAAAAACTGTTTTTT. Residues: CASSLASTNEKLFF.

The rearrangement uses TRBV19 and TRBJ2-1; 16 bases align to TRBD2. Per the germline V gene, CDR1 is LNHDA and CDR2 is SQIVND (reference sequence). The CDR3 has 15 residues. Trimming removed 6 bases from V and 7 bases from J; junction bases left unmatched: 3. The CDR3 DNA is TGTGCCAGTAGCACGGGACTAGCGGGAGGGAATGAGCAGTTCTTC. It encodes CASSTGLAGGNEQFF.

J is TRBJ1-2 and V is TRBV19; the D gene is possibly TRBD1 (5 bases). The CDR3 is 12 amino acids. The germline V gene has CDR1 LNHDA and CDR2 SQIVND (reference sequence). Trimming cost V 3 bases and J 5 bases, with 7 bases left between them. Here the CDR3 reads CASSIRDYGYTF. The CDR3 coding sequence is TGTGCCAGTAGTATCAGGGATTATGGCTACACCTTC.

The V call is TRBV6-5, the J call TRBJ2-7; D unresolved. The CDR3 sequence is 15 residues long. Germline V CDR1 and CDR2: MNHEY, SVGAGI. The germline V and J ends were trimmed by 0 bases and 4 bases, with 13 bases remaining between them. In DNA, the CDR3 is TGTGCCAGCAGTTACTCGATGGGGTTGGGGTACGAGCAGTACTTC. The encoded protein is CASSYSMGLGYEQYF.

The chain couples TRBV27 to TRBJ1-2, with TRBD1 as a possible D gene (6 bases). V was trimmed by 6 bases and J by 9 bases, leaving 17 bases between them. The CDR3 length is 13 residues. The germline CDR1 and CDR2 sequences are MNHEY and SMNVEV (reference sequence). The CDR3, as DNA: TGTGCCAGCAGAACTTCCCCGGGGGGCCGCTACACCTTC. It yields the protein CASRTSPGGRYTF.

This rearrangement joins TRBV3-1 (or the pseudogene TRBV3-2) to TRBJ2-7; 7 bases are a match to TRBD2. From germline, CDR1 is LGHDT and CDR2 YNNKEL (reference sequence). The CDR3 is made up of 14 amino acids. J was trimmed by 6 bases and V by 4 bases; bases with no gene match: 9. In DNA form, the CDR3 reads TGTGCCAGCAGCCTCCGTGGACTAGTCGGCGAGCAGTACTTC. This codes for CASSLRGLVGEQYF.

The chain couples TRBV9 to TRBJ2-1; 13 bases map to TRBD2. The CDR3 runs 15 residues. V lost 3 bases and J lost 9; bases outside the gene matches: 6. From germline, CDR1 is SGDLS and CDR2 YYNGEE. CDR3 sequence (DNA): TGTGCCAGCAGCGGAGGACTAGCGGGAGCGGCTGAGCAGTTCTTC. Its translation: CASSGGLAGAAEQFF.

The V and J genes are TRBV2 and TRBJ2-3, with 12 bases aligning to TRBD2. Germline loops: CDR1 SNHLY, CDR2 FYNNEI. This CDR3 has 14 amino acids. The V gene end was trimmed by 7 bases and the J gene end by 6 bases; junction bases not matched to a gene: 5. The CDR3 nucleotides read TGTGCCAGCATACTAGCGGGGGGTTTGGATACGCAGTATTTT. Its protein is CASILAGGLDTQYF.

This chain links TRBV15 with TRBJ2-1; 13 bases align to TRBD2. V lost 9 bases and J lost 6; bases outside the gene matches: 8. CDR3 length: 15 residues. CDR1 and CDR2 from the germline V gene are LNHNV and YYDKDF (reference sequence). The CDR3 spells CATKTSGGPGNEQFF. CDR3 nucleotides: TGTGCCACAAAGACTAGCGGGGGGCCGGGCAATGAGCAGTTCTTC.

This chain links TRBV19 with TRBJ1-1; D is uncertain. Germline CDR1 LNHDA, CDR2 SQIVND (reference sequence). The CDR3 is 13 residues long. Deletions cut 3 bases from V and 5 bases from J, with 10 bases between. CDR3 loop: CASSIQMRTEAFF. The CDR3 DNA reads TGTGCCAGTAGTATCCAGATGAGAACTGAAGCTTTCTTT.

This clone was picked up one time. The chain links TRBV2 to TRBJ2-3; TRBD2 agrees at 8 bases. Trimming at V came to 8 bases and at J to 2 bases, leaving 6 bases not matched to a gene. Looked up from germline, CDR1 is SNHLY and CDR2 is FYNNEI. This CDR3 spans 14 amino acids. The CDR3 reads CASALAGITDTQYF. The CDR3 coding sequence is TGTGCCAGCGCCTTAGCGGGGATCACAGATACGCAGTATTTT.

This chain uses TRBV19 with TRBJ1-1, with 9 bases that match TRBD1. V lost 6 bases to trimming and J lost 3 bases; unmatched junction nucleotides: 8. The germline gives CDR1 LNHDA, CDR2 SQIVND (reference sequence). The length of the CDR3 is 15 residues. For the CDR3, the DNA is TGTGCCAGTAGAGGGACAGGGTTTCAGTACACTGAAGCTTTCTTT. It specifies CASRGTGFQYTEAFF.

This rearrangement joins TRBV5-1 to TRBJ2-5; 9 bases align to TRBD1. Losses at the gene ends were 2 bases for V and 5 bases for J; bases not matched to a gene: 7. Germline V CDR1 and CDR2: SGHRS, YFSETQ. The CDR3 totals 15 residues. CDR3 sequence: CASSLKQGAGETQYF. CDR3 coding DNA: TGCGCCAGCAGCTTAAAACAGGGGGCTGGGGAGACCCAGTACTTC.

The chain combines TRBV11-2 with TRBJ2-7; 8 bases match TRBD1. This CDR3 comprises 18 residues. Germline assignment: CDR1 SGHAT and CDR2 FQNNGV. Trimming cost V 5 bases and J 2 bases; bases outside gene matches: 17. CDR3 nucleotides: TGTGCCAGCAGCCCCGTCAACCGGGACAGGTCTAGGCCCTACGAGCAGTACTTC. Protein product: CASSPVNRDRSRPYEQYF. Looking up the rest from reference TRBV11-2 and TRBJ2-7 gives the full variable domain: EAGVAQSPRYKIIEKRQSVAFWCNPISGHATLYWYQQILGQGPKLLIQFQNNGVVDDSQLPKDRFSAERLKGVDSTLKIQPAKLEDSAVYLCASSPVNRDRSRPYEQYFGPGTRLTVT.

The V and J genes are TRBV21-1 and TRBJ2-7. TRBV21-1 is recorded as a pseudogene. This CDR3 is built from 17 residues. The CDR3 loop reads CASSINIFGDRTYEQYF. Here the CDR3 DNA reads TGTGCCAGCAGCATTAATATATTCGGCGACCGAACCTACGAGCAGTACTTC.

This rearrangement joins TRBV7-9 to TRBJ2-3; the D gene is possibly TRBD2 (6 bases). This CDR3 is 12 amino acids long. V lost 5 bases and J 12 bases, leaving 15 bases between the germline ends. Germline V gene sequence: CDR1 SEHNR, CDR2 FQNEAQ (reference sequence). The CDR3 bases are TGTGCCAGCAGCCTAGGGCGGGGTCAACAGTATTTT. As protein: CASSLGRGQQYF.